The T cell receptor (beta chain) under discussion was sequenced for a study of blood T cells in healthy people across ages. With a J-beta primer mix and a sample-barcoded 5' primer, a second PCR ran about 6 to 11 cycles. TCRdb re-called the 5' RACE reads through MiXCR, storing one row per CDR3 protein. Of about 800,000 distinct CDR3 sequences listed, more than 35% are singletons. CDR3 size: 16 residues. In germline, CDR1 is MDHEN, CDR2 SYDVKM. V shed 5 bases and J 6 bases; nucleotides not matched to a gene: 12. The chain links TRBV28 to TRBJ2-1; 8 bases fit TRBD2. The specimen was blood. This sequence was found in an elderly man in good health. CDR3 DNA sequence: TGTGCCAGCAGTCCCCATTATAGCGGGGTCAGCAATGAGCAGTTCTTC. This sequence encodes CASSPHYSGVSNEQFF.